The clone carrying this T cell receptor beta chain came up many times. Its cognate antigen is unknown. Any patient presenting with uncontrolled infection, other autoimmune disease, pregnancy or lactation was left out. Diagnosis rested on symptoms, serum thyroxine and TRAb, thyroid ultrasound, and orbital computed tomography. The sample comes from a study of T cells in Graves' hyperthyroidism and ophthalmopathy. General study results and limits: Most expanded thyroid clonotypes above 0.001 recurred in blood.

RNA transcripts served as the template for amplifying TCR beta CDR3 regions. When the TCR CDR3 underwent first-round RT-PCR, the HTBI primer set was used. MiXCR was run by TCRdb on the multiplex PCR reads, yielding one entry per CDR3 protein. In the table there are about 210,000 distinct CDR3 sequences, approximately 17% of which are singletons. The V segment lost 2 bases and the J segment 6 bases; nucleotides outside the gene matches: 3. The CDR3 totals 14 residues. Germline V gives CDR1 SGHNT, CDR2 YENEEA. The receptor comes from a man aged 45-60 years with Graves' hyperthyroidism. Sequenced material: blood. The J gene is TRBJ2-3, the V gene TRBV11-3; TRBD2 agrees at 9 bases. CDR3 DNA: TGTGCCAGCAGCTTACTAGCGGGATCTGATACGCAGTATTTT. Protein: CASSLLAGSDTQYF. Variable domain in full (rest from reference TRBV11-3 and TRBJ2-3): EAGVVQSPRYKIIEKKQPVAFWCNPISGHNTLYWYLQNLGQGPELLIRYENEEAVDDSQLPKDRFSAERLKGVDSTLKIQPAELGDSAVYLCASSLLAGSDTQYFGPGTRLTVL.